Below, one T cell receptor (beta chain) is given with its context. This sample was taken from a study of blood T cell repertoires in COVID-19. Turning to the study itself: Researchers got acute and convalescent COVID-19 samples from the United States, Italy and Spain. The cDNA or gDNA used as material had been derived from T cells, B-cell-depleted T cells, or PBMCs.

This CDR3 contains 15 residues. V dropped 7 bases and J dropped 5 bases, with 20 bases sitting between them. Germline values: CDR1 MDHEN, CDR2 SYDVKM. Per the authors' pipeline: Amplification of reference gene primers provided the estimated nucleated cell counts. Data came from immunoSEQ multiplex PCR; TCRdb stores just in-frame clones and leaves some out. That table supplies the V and J calls and clone size; D and trimming were determined from the DNA. Among a few hundred thousand clones listed, roughly 84% were seen once. The receptor's source is a woman in her forties who had recovered from COVID-19. Sequencing was carried out using peripheral blood. This chain uses TRBV28 with TRBJ1-1, with D tentatively TRBD1 (5 bases). CDR3: CASTPGGGGETEAFF. In nucleotides, the CDR3 is TGTGCCAGCACTCCAGGCGGGGGAGGTGAGACTGAAGCTTTCTTT.